This T cell receptor beta chain was retrieved from a study of graft-versus-host responses after intestinal transplantation. Study-wide results and caveats: GvH clones appeared in recipient marrow, some first in ileum or blood.

Using immunoSEQ multiplex PCR, the repertoire was profiled, and TCRdb retains in-frame clones only, with some absent. This sample carries about 89,000 clones, roughly 89% of them seen once, and the ten largest clones take roughly 0.31%. Turning to this clone: Its antigen remains unknown.

The CDR3 extends over 16 amino acids. Germline-derived CDR1 and CDR2 are SEHNR and FQNEAQ (reference sequence). Germline trimming cut 3 bases from V and 7 bases from J; bases unmatched to any gene: 12. This specimen was unstimulated CD4+ T cells sorted from spleen or lymph node cells, taken before intestinal transplant. V and J are TRBV7-9 and TRBJ2-7, with 10 positions matching TRBD1. This TCR was sampled from a human donor who received an intestinal transplant. The CDR3 loop is CASSFNPGQGRWEQYF. CDR3 nucleotides: TGTGCCAGCAGCTTCAATCCGGGACAGGGGCGATGGGAGCAGTACTTC.